The present entry profiles one TCR beta chain with its context. The target antigen is unknown. Data came from immunoSEQ multiplex PCR; TCRdb stores just in-frame clones and leaves some out. This table has about 57,000 clones, about nine tenths appearing once. The sample originates from a study of OX40 agonist ivuxolimab in advanced cancers. Findings and caveats of the study: Researchers did not establish what antigens the expanded peripheral T cells target.

The CDR3 is made up of 16 amino acids. Deletions cut 4 bases from V and 1 base from J, with 17 bases between. Looked up from germline, CDR1 is SGHRS and CDR2 is YFSETQ. This material consisted of CD4+ or CD8+ T cells sorted from blood, taken in a trial of the OX40 agonist ivuxolimab. The chain uses TRBV5-1 and TRBJ1-1; a weak D match, TRBD1 (6 bases). This clonotype was obtained from an adult with an advanced solid tumor such as melanoma, head and neck, liver or kidney cancer. The CDR3 bases are TGCGCCAGCAGCCTGGTAGGGGGACGGCAGAACACTGAAGCTTTCTTT. This sequence encodes CASSLVGGRQNTEAFF.